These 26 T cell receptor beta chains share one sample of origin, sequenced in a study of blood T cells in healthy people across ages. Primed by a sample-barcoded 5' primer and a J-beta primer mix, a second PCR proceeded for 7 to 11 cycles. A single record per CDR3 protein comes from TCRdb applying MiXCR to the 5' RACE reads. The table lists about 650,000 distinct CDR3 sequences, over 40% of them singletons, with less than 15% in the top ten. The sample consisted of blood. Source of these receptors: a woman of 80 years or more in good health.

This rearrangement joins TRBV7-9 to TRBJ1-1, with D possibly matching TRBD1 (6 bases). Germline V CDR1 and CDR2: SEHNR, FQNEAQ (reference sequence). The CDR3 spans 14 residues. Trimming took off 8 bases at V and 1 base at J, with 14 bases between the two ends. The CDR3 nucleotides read TGTGCCAGCCGCCGGACAGATAAGAACACTGAAGCTTTCTTT. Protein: CASRRTDKNTEAFF.

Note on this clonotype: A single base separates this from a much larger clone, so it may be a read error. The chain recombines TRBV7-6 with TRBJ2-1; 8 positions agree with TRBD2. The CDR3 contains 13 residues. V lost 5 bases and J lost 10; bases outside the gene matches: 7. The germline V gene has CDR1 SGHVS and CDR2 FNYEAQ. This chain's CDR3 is CASSLSGIYEQFF. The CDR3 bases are TGTGCCAGCAGCCTTAGCGGGATTTACGAGCAGTTCTTC.

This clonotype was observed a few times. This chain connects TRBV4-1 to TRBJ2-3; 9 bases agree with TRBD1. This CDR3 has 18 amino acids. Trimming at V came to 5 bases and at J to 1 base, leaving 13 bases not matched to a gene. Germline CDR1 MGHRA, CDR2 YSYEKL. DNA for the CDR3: TGCGCCAGCAGCTCCTTTGGACAGGGGAAAAAGGGCACAGATACGCAGTATTTT. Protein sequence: CASSSFGQGKKGTDTQYF.

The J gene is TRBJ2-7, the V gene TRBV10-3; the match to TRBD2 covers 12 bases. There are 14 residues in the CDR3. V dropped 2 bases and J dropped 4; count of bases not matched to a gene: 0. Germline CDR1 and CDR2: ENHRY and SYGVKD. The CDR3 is CAISEGLAGYEQYF. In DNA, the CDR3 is TGTGCCATCAGTGAGGGACTAGCGGGATACGAGCAGTACTTC.

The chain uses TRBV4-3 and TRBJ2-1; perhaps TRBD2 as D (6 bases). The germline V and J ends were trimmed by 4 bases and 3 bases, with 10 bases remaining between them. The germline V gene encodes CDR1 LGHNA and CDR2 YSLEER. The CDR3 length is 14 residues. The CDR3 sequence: CASSRGNDYNEQFF. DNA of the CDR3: TGCGCCAGCAGCCGCGGGAACGACTACAATGAGCAGTTCTTC.

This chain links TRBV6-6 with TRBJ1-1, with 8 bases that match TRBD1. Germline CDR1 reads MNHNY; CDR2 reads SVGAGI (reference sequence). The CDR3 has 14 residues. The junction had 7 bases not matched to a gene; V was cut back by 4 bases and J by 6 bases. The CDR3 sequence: CASSSQGAGAEAFF. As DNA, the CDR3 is TGTGCCAGCAGTTCTCAGGGGGCTGGCGCTGAAGCTTTCTTT.

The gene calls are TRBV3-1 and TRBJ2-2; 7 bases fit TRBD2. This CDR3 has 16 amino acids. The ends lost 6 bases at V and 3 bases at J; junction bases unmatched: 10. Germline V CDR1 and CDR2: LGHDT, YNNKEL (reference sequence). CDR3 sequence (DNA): TGTGCCAGCAGGCCTAGTGGCGGGGGTGACACCGGGGAGCTGTTTTTT. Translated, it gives CASRPSGGGDTGELFF.

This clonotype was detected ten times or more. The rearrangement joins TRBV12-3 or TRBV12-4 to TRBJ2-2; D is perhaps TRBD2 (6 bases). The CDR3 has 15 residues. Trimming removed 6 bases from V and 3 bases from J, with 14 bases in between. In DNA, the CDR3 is TGTGCCAGCAGCCGGGTCGGGGGATACACCGGGGAGCTGTTTTTT. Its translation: CASSRVGGYTGELFF.

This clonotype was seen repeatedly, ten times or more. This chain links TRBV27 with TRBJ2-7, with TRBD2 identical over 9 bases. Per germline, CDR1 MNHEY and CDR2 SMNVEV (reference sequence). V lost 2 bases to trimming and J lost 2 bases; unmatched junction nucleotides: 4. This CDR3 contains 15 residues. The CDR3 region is CASSLQAGGPYEQYF. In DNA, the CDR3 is TGTGCCAGCAGTTTACAGGCGGGAGGGCCCTACGAGCAGTACTTC.

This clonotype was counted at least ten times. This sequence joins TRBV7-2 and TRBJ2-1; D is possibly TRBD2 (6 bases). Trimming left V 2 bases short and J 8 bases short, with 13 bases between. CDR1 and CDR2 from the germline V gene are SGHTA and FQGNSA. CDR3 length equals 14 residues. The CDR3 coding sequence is TGTGCCAGCAGCTTAACTAGCTTGAGGGATGAGCAGTTCTTC. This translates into CASSLTSLRDEQFF. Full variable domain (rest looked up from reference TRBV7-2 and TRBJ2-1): GAGVSQSPSNKVTEKGKDVELRCDPISGHTALYWYRQSLGQGLEFLIYFQGNSAPDKSGLPSDRFSAERTGGSVSTLTIQRTQQEDSAVYLCASSLTSLRDEQFFGPGTRLTVL.

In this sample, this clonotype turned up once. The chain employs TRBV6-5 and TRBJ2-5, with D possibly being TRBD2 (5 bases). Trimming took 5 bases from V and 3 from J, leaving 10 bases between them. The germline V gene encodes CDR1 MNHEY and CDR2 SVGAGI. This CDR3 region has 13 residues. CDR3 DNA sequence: TGTGCCAGCAGTCCCGGGGATAAAGAGACCCAGTACTTC. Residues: CASSPGDKETQYF.

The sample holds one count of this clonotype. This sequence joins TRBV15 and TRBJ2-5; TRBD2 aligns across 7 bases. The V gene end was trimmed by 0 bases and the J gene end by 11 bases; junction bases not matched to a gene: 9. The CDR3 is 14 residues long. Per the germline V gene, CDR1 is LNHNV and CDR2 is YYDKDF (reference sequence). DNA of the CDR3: TGTGCCACCAGCAGAGAGGGAAGCGGGAATGAGCAGTACTTC. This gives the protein CATSREGSGNEQYF.

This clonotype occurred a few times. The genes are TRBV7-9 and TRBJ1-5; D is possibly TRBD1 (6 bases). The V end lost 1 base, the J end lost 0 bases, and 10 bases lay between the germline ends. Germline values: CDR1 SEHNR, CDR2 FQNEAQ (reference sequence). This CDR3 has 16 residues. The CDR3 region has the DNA TGTGCCAGCAGCTTAGGCAGGGGCGATAGCAATCAGCCCCAGCATTTT. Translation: CASSLGRGDSNQPQHF.

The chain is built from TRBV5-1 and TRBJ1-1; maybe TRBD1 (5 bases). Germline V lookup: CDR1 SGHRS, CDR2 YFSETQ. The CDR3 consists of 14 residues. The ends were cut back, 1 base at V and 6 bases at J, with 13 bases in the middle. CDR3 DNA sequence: TGCGCCAGCAGCTTGTTTTTAGGGGCGGCTGAAGCTTTCTTT. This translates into CASSLFLGAAEAFF.

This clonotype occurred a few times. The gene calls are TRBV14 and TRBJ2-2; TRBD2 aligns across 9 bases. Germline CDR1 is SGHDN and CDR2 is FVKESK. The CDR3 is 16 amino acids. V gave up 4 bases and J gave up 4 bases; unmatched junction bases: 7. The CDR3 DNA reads TGTGCCAGCAGCCTTCGGACTAGCGTCGCCACCGGGGAGCTGTTTTTT. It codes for CASSLRTSVATGELFF.

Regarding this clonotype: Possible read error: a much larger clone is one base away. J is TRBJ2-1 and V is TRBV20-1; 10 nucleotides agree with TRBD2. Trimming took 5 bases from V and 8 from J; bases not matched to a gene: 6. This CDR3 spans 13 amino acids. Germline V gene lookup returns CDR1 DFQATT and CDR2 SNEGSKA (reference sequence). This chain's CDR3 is CSAVAGGVDEQFF. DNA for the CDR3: TGCAGTGCTGTAGCGGGAGGTGTCGATGAGCAGTTCTTC.

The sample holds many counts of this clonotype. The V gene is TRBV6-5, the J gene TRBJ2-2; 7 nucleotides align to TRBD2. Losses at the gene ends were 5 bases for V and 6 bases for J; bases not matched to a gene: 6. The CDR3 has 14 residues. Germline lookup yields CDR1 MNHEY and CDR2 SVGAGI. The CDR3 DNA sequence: TGTGCCAGCAGTCCCTTAACTAGCGCCGGGGAGCTGTTTTTT. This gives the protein CASSPLTSAGELFF.

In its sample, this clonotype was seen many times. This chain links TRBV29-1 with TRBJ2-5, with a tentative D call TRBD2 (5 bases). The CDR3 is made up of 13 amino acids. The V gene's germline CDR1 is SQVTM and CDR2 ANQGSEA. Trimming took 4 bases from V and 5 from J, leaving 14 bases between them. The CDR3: CSVAVSGTETQYF. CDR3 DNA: TGCAGCGTTGCGGTATCGGGAACGGAGACCCAGTACTTC.

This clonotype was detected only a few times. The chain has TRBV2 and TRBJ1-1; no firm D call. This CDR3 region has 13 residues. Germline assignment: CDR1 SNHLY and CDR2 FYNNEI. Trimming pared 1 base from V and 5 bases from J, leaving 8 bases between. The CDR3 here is CASSEEARTEAFF. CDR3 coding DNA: TGTGCCAGCAGTGAAGAGGCGCGAACTGAAGCTTTCTTT.

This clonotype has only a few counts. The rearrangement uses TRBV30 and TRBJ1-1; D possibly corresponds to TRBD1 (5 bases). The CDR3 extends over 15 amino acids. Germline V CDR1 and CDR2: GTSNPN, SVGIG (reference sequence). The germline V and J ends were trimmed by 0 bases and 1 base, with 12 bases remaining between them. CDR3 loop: CAWSVGGWGNTEAFF. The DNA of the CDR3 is TGTGCCTGGAGTGTGGGGGGGTGGGGGAACACTGAAGCTTTCTTT.

The CDR3 bases are TGCGCCAGCAGCTCCCTCGGAGCTTCGGTGGATACGCAGTATTTT. It encodes CASSSLGASVDTQYF. The chain carries TRBV5-1 and TRBJ2-3; D remains unclear. The CDR3 length is 15 residues. Trimming pared 3 bases from V and 6 bases from J, leaving 17 bases between. Germline CDR1 reads SGHRS; CDR2 reads YFSETQ.

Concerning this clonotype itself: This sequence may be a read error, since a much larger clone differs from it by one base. CDR3: CASSPRDSIYSEQFF. In DNA, the CDR3 is TGCGCCAGCAGCCCCCGGGACAGCATCTACAGTGAGCAGTTCTTC. The V and J genes are TRBV5-1 and TRBJ2-1; TRBD1 agrees at 7 bases. CDR3 size: 15 residues. Germline V CDR1 and CDR2: SGHRS, YFSETQ.

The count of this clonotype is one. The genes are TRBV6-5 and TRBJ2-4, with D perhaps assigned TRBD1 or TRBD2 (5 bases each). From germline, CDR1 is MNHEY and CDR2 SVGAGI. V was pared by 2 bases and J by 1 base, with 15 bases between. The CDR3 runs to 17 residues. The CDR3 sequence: CASSYSLPGTAKNIQYF. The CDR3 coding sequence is TGTGCCAGCAGTTACAGCCTCCCAGGGACGGCCAAAAACATTCAGTACTTC.

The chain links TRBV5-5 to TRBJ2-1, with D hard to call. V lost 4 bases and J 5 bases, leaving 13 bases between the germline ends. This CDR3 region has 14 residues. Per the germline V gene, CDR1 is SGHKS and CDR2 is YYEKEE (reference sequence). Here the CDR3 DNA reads TGTGCCAGCAGCGGCCCTGCACTCAACAATGAGCAGTTCTTC. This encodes CASSGPALNNEQFF.

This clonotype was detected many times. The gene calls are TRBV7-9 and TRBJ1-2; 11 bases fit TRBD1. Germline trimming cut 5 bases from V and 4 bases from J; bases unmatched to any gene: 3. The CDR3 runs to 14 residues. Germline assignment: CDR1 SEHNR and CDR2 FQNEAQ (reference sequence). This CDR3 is CASSGQGAFYGYTF. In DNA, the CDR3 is TGTGCCAGCAGCGGACAGGGGGCTTTCTATGGCTACACCTTC. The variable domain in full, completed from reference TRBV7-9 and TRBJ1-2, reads DTGVSQNPRHKITKRGQNVTFRCDPISEHNRLYWYRQTLGQGPEFLTYFQNEAQLEKSRLLSDRFSAERPKGSFSTLEIQRTEQGDSAMYLCASSGQGAFYGYTFGSGTRLTVV.

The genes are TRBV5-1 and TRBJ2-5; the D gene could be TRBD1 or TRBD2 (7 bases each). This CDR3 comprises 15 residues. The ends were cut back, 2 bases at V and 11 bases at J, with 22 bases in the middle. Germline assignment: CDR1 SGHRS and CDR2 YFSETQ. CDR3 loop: CASSLSGTEYNEQYF. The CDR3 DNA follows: TGCGCCAGCAGCTTAAGCGGGACAGAGTACAATGAGCAGTACTTC.